This T cell receptor (beta chain) comes out of a study of a mutant IDH1 vaccine in newly diagnosed glioma. Study as a whole: Mean patient age was approximately 39 years; 62.5% were male and roughly 38% female. Standard pretreatment was either radiotherapy, temozolomide, or, for most, radiochemotherapy with temozolomide.

Study results and limitations: Researchers report vaccine-induced immune responses in approximately 94% of patients. Pseudoprogression apparently lacked any relation to changes in top peripheral T cell clonotypes.

The V and J ends lost 4 bases and 6 bases, in that order; junction bases with no gene match: 9. Germline values: CDR1 KGHSH, CDR2 LQKENI. This CDR3 comprises 15 residues. Note on this clone: What it binds is not known.

Method: immunoSEQ multiplex PCR; TCRdb's copy keeps in-frame clones and lacks some. The sample includes tens of thousands of clones, roughly 89% seen only once; the top ten take over 2%. Time point meaning: baseline, week 1 (first vaccination visit). Treatment denoted: pre-vaccination baseline after standard-of-care therapy. The J gene is TRBJ2-7, the V gene TRBV18; 10 bases agree with TRBD1. This receptor was taken from a man aged 35-49 years with glioma. This sample comprised PBMCs, obtained from a glioma patient treated with radiotherapy, temozolomide or both. CDR3 DNA sequence: TGTGCCAGCTCACGGGGACAGGGGCAGGGGTTCGAGCAGTACTTC. Protein: CASSRGQGQGFEQYF.